This TCR beta chain comes out of a study of blood T cell repertoires in COVID-19. Study information: Sample material is recorded as cDNA or gDNA derived from T cells, B-cell-depleted T cells, or PBMCs.

The trim removed 4 bases at V and 2 bases at J, leaving 8 bases unmatched. The CDR3 is made up of 16 amino acids. From germline, CDR1 is SGHAT and CDR2 FQNNGV. The table came from immunoSEQ multiplex PCR; TCRdb's copy has only in-frame clones and leaves some out. The sample comprises 100,000 to 150,000 clones, 79% of which are singletons, and 35% to 40% rests with the top ten. The source is a man between 40 and 49 years old with active or convalescent COVID-19. Sequenced material: peripheral blood. This chain uses TRBV11-2 with TRBJ2-7, with 10 bases fitting TRBD1. The CDR3 DNA is TGTGCCAGCAGCTCTGTCGGACAGGGGGACCCCTACGAGCAGTACTTC. Translated, it gives CASSSVGQGDPYEQYF. The full variable domain, completed using reference TRBV11-2 and TRBJ2-7, is EAGVAQSPRYKIIEKRQSVAFWCNPISGHATLYWYQQILGQGPKLLIQFQNNGVVDDSQLPKDRFSAERLKGVDSTLKIQPAKLEDSAVYLCASSSVGQGDPYEQYFGPGTRLTVT.